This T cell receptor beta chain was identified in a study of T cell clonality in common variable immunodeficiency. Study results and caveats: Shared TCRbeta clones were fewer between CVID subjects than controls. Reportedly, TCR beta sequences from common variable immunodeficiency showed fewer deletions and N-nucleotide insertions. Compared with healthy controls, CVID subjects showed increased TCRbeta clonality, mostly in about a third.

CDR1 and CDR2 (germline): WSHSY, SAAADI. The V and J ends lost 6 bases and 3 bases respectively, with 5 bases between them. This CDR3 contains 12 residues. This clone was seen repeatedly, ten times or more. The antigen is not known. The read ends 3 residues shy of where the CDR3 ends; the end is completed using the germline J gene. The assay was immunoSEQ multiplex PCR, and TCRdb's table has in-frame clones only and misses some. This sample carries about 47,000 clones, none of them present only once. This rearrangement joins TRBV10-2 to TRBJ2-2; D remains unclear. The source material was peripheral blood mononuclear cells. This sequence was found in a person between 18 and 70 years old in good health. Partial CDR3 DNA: TGCGCCAGCAGCGGTCACACCGGGGAG. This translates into CASSGHTGE. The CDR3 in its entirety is CASSGHTGELFF.